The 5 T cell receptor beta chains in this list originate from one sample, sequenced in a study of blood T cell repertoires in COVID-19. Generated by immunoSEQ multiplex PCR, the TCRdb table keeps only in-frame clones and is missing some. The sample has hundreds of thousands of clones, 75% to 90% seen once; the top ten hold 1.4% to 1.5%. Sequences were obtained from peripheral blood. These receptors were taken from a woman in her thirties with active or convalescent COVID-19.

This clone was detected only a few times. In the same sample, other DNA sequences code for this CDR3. The CDR3, as DNA: TGTGCCAGCAGCCGAACAGGGTATGGGACTGAAGCTTTCTTT. It codes for CASSRTGYGTEAFF. The chain has TRBV7-9 and TRBJ1-1; tentatively, D is TRBD1 (6 bases). The CDR3 has 14 residues. CDR1 is SEHNR and CDR2 is FQNEAQ in the germline V gene (reference sequence). Deletions cut 5 bases from V and 5 bases from J, with 15 bases between.

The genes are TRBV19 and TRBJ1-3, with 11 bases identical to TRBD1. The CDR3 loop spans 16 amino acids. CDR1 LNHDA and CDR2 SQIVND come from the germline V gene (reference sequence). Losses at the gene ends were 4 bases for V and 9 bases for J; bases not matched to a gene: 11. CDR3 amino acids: CASSTPGTGGFGTIYF. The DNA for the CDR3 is TGTGCCAGTAGTACCCCCGGGACAGGGGGTTTCGGCACCATATATTTT.

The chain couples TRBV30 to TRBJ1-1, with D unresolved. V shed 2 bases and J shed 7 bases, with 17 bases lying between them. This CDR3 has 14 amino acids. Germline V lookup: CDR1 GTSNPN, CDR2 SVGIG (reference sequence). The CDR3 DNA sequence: TGTGCCTGGAGTTATACGCTTGGGTCAGGTGAAGCTTTCTTT. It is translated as CAWSYTLGSGEAFF.

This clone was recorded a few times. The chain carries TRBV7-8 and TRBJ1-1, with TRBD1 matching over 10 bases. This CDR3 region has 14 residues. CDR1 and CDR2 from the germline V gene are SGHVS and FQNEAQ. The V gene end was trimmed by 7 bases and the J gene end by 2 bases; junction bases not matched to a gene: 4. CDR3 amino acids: CASNPTGGNTEAFF. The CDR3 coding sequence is TGTGCCAGCAACCCGACAGGGGGCAACACTGAAGCTTTCTTT.

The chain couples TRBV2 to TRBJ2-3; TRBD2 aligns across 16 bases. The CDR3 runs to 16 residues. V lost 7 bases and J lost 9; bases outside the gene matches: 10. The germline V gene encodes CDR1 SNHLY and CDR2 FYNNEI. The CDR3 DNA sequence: TGTGCCAGCACTACCGGGACTAGCGGGGGGGCCTGGACGCAGTATTTT. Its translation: CASTTGTSGGAWTQYF.